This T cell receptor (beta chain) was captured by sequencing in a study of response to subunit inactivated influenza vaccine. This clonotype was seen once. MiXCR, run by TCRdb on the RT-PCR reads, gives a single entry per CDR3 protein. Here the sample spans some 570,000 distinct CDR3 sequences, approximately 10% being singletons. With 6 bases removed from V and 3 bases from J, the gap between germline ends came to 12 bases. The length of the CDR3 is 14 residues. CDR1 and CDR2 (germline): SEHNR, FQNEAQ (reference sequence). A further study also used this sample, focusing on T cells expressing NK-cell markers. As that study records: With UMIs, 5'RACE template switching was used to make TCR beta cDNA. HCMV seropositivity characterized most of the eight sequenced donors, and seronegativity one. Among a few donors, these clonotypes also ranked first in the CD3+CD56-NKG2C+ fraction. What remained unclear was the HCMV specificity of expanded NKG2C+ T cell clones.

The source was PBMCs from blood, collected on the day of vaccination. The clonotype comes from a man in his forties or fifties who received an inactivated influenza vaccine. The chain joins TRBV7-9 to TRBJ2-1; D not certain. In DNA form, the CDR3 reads TGTGCCAGCAGTAAGGTACCGAACTACAATGAGCAGTTCTTC. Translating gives CASSKVPNYNEQFF.